The 6 T cell receptor beta chains below all came from one sample that was sequenced in a study of blood T cells in healthy people across ages. Using a J-beta primer mix together with a sample-barcoded 5' primer, a second PCR was run for about 6 to 12 cycles. TCRdb re-analysed the 5' RACE reads in MiXCR, keeping a single row per CDR3 protein. The repertoire holds approximately 800,000 distinct CDR3 sequences, under 80% seen once, with about a quarter in the top ten. Specimen: blood. The receptors here all came from a man aged 25-45 years in good health.

The chain couples TRBV29-1 to TRBJ2-1, with 11 bases lining up with TRBD1. The V and J ends lost 7 bases and 8 bases, in that order; junction bases with no gene match: 1. The CDR3 extends over 11 amino acids. Looked up from germline, CDR1 is SQVTM and CDR2 is ANQGSEA. The CDR3 is CSGGQGDEQFF. In DNA form, the CDR3 reads TGCAGCGGGGGACAGGGGGATGAGCAGTTCTTC.

The chain employs TRBV3-1 and TRBJ2-7, with 9 bases that match TRBD1. Germline CDR1 reads LGHDT; CDR2 reads YNNKEL (reference sequence). CDR3 length: 15 residues. V shed 6 bases and J 4 bases; nucleotides not matched to a gene: 10. CDR3 DNA sequence: TGTGCCAGCAGGAAAGGGACAGGGCAAGGTTACGAGCAGTACTTC. Translating gives CASRKGTGQGYEQYF.

A few counts support this clonotype. J is TRBJ1-6 and V is TRBV6-5; 9 nucleotides line up with TRBD1. Germline V gene sequence: CDR1 MNHEY, CDR2 SVGAGI. V shed 0 bases, J shed 8 bases, and the junction held 2 bases outside the gene matches. The length of the CDR3 is 15 residues. CDR3 residues: CASSYSRTGDSPLHF. The CDR3 nucleotides are TGTGCCAGCAGTTACTCAAGGACAGGGGATTCACCCCTCCACTTT.

The chain uses TRBV6-6 and TRBJ1-2; the D gene is possibly TRBD1 (6 bases). The V end was cut by 10 bases, the J end by 7 bases, with 13 bases between. Per the germline V gene, CDR1 is MNHNY and CDR2 is SVGAGI (reference sequence). The CDR3 spans 11 residues. The CDR3 sequence is CATLQGGGYTF. The CDR3 DNA reads as TGTGCCACCTTACAGGGTGGTGGCTACACCTTC.

The gene calls are TRBV29-1 and TRBJ2-5, with 7 bases that match TRBD1. This CDR3 contains 14 residues. Germline values: CDR1 SQVTM, CDR2 ANQGSEA. Trimming at V came to 2 bases and at J to 1 base, leaving 4 bases not matched to a gene. CDR3 coding DNA: TGCAGCGTTGAACCCTGGGACAGCCAAGAGACCCAGTACTTC. It translates to CSVEPWDSQETQYF.

The V call is TRBV12-3 or TRBV12-4, the J call TRBJ1-2; no reliable D call. CDR3 length: 13 residues. Trimming shortened V by 6 bases and J by 2 bases, and 10 bases separated the two germline ends. The CDR3 protein is CASRVVANYGYTF. The CDR3 DNA sequence: TGTGCCAGCAGGGTTGTGGCCAACTATGGCTACACCTTC.